In its sample, the clone carrying this T cell receptor beta chain was seen once. These data come from a study of shared clonotypes between healthy human individuals. Terminally differentiated effector memory CD45RA+ cells were left out of the naive CD8 fraction, which was CD45RO-negative and positively selected for CCR7. Method: immunoSEQ multiplex PCR; TCRdb's copy keeps in-frame clones and lacks some. The sample records about 580,000 clones, 98% being singletons. The TCR sequence derives from a man aged 25 to 40 in good health. Input material: naive CD8+ T cells sorted from blood.

The DNA of the CDR3 is TGTGCCAGCAGTTTACATCCCTGGGAGAGCTACACCTTC. Translated, it gives CASSLHPWESYTF. The V and J genes are TRBV27 and TRBJ1-2; D uncertain. CDR1 and CDR2 from the germline V gene are MNHEY and SMNVEV (reference sequence). The V end lost 2 bases, the J end lost 9 bases, and 13 bases lay between the germline ends. The CDR3 spans 13 residues.